This TCR beta chain was profiled in a study of blood T cell repertoires in COVID-19. Trimming removed 6 bases from V and 4 bases from J; junction bases left unmatched: 8. CDR1 ENHRY and CDR2 SYGVKD come from the germline V gene. This CDR3 comprises 14 residues. Clones were read by immunoSEQ multiplex PCR, and TCRdb kept only the in-frame ones, dropping some. The table has 200,000 to 300,000 clones, about four fifths seen once. The source of this sequence is a man in his fifties with acute or convalescent COVID-19. The chain joins TRBV10-3 to TRBJ2-7; the match to TRBD1 covers 8 bases. The sequencing input was peripheral blood. This chain's CDR3 is CAIRKDREGYEQYF. As DNA, the CDR3 is TGTGCCATCAGAAAGGACAGGGAAGGTTACGAGCAGTACTTC.